This T cell receptor beta chain was recovered during a study of siplizumab effects on memory and regulatory T cells. CDR1 is DFQATT and CDR2 is SNEGSKA in the germline V gene (reference sequence). V dropped 4 bases and J dropped 4 bases, with 7 bases sitting between them. This CDR3 region has 11 residues. The protocol was immunoSEQ multiplex PCR, while the TCRdb copy is restricted to in-frame clones and leaves out a portion. The table has about 56,000 clones, just over 95% seen once; the top ten hold roughly 0.99%. Input material: naive CD8+ T cells sorted from blood. The chain is built from TRBV20-1 and TRBJ1-1; D is ambiguous. This clonotype was sampled from a human donor in good health. The CDR3 sequence is CSATEGTEAFF. The CDR3 bases are TGCAGTGCTACCGAGGGCACTGAAGCTTTCTTT.